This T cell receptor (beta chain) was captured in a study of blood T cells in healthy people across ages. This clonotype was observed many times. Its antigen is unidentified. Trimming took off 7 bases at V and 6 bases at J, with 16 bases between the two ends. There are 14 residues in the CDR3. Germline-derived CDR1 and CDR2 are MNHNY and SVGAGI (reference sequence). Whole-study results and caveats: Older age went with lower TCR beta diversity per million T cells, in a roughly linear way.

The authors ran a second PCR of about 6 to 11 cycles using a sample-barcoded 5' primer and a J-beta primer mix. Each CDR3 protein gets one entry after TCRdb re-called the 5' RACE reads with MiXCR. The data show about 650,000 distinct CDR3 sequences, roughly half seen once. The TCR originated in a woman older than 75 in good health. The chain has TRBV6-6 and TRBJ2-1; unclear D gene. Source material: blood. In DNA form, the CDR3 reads TGTGCCAGCACCAACGGTTATCTCGGCAATGAGCAGTTCTTC. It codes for CASTNGYLGNEQFF.